Below are 18 T cell receptor beta chains sequenced from a single sample in a study of blood T cell repertoires in COVID-19. TCRdb keeps only in-frame clones here, not all; method: immunoSEQ multiplex PCR. In the table there are approximately 300,000 clones, about 90% of which are singletons. The specimen was PBMCs or T cells enriched from blood (not recorded which). The source is a woman in her 30s who had recovered from COVID-19.

The chain carries TRBV28 and TRBJ2-1; D is unclear. Germline loops: CDR1 MDHEN, CDR2 SYDVKM. The CDR3 is 13 residues long. The germline V and J ends were trimmed by 5 bases and 7 bases, with 12 bases remaining between them. As DNA, the CDR3 is TGTGCCAGCAGTATCCCCGGGTATAATGAGCAGTTCTTC. Translation: CASSIPGYNEQFF.

CDR3 DNA: TGTGCCACCAGCAGCGACGGAGGACGACCTAACTATGGCTACACCTTC. This encodes CATSSDGGRPNYGYTF. The chain recombines TRBV15 with TRBJ1-2, with unresolved D. Germline values: CDR1 LNHNV, CDR2 YYDKDF (reference sequence). This CDR3 spans 16 amino acids. V was trimmed by 3 bases and J by 0 bases, leaving 14 bases between them.

About this clone: One end of the junction fails to match germline, which may point to a read error. This rearrangement joins TRBV20-1 to TRBJ1-2, with D possibly TRBD1 on 5 matching bases. The germline V gene has CDR1 DFQATT and CDR2 SNEGSKA (reference sequence). This CDR3 is built from 10 residues. This CDR3 is CSAPSATAYF. CDR3 coding DNA: TGCAGTGCCCCCAGTGCGACAGCGTACTTC.

This clone was counted between two and nine times. The V call is TRBV7-9, the J call TRBJ1-3; the D gene is possibly TRBD1 (5 bases). CDR1 and CDR2 from the germline V gene are SEHNR and FQNEAQ (reference sequence). With 1 base removed from V and 0 bases from J, the gap between germline ends came to 10 bases. This CDR3 is built from 16 residues. The CDR3 reads CASSLGGQGSGNTIYF. CDR3 bases: TGTGCCAGCAGCTTAGGGGGTCAGGGCTCTGGAAACACCATATATTTT.

The V and J genes are TRBV28 and TRBJ2-7; 9 bases are a match to TRBD1. Germline V CDR1 and CDR2: MDHEN, SYDVKM. The CDR3 is made up of 16 amino acids. With V trimmed by 5 bases and J by 2 bases, 10 bases remained unmatched. In DNA, the CDR3 is TGTGCCAGCAGTCCCTCCGAGGGACAGGGACCCTACGAGCAGTACTTC. Encoded protein: CASSPSEGQGPYEQYF.

The chain is built from TRBV3-1 (or the pseudogene TRBV3-2) and TRBJ2-1; perhaps TRBD2 as D (6 bases). Per the germline V gene, CDR1 is LGHDT and CDR2 is YNNKEL (reference sequence). V shed 3 bases and J shed 4 bases, with 19 bases lying between them. The CDR3 consists of 17 residues. CDR3 nucleotides: TGTGCCAGCAGCCACGAGGCAGGGAGGACGCGTTACAATGAGCAGTTCTTC. As protein: CASSHEAGRTRYNEQFF.

The V gene is TRBV13, the J gene TRBJ1-5; a possible D gene is TRBD1 (5 bases). The CDR3 has 16 residues. Germline values: CDR1 PRHDT, CDR2 FYEKMQ (reference sequence). V lost 4 bases to trimming and J lost 4 bases, with 17 bases between them. CDR3 residues: CASSSSLRGFNQPQHF. The DNA for the CDR3 is TGTGCCAGCAGCTCCTCCCTACGGGGGTTTAATCAGCCCCAGCATTTT.

The gene calls are TRBV30 and TRBJ1-3; D is unresolved. The CDR3 sequence is 14 residues long. The V gene lost 2 bases and the J gene lost 0 bases, with 8 bases spanning the gap. CDR1 is GTSNPN, CDR2 SVGIG, per germline (reference sequence). In DNA form, the CDR3 reads TGTGCCTGGAGTCCAGGCTACTCTGGAAACACCATATATTTT. Translating it yields CAWSPGYSGNTIYF.

The chain links TRBV28 to TRBJ2-1; tentatively, D is TRBD1 (5 bases). From germline, CDR1 is MDHEN and CDR2 SYDVKM. This CDR3 comprises 18 residues. Trimming stripped 4 bases from V and 6 bases from J, with 25 bases between. CDR3 DNA: TGTGCCAGCAGTTCCCGCCGCCTCAGGGTACGGATTCTCAATGAGCAGTTCTTC. It translates to CASSSRRLRVRILNEQFF.

About this clone: This specimen includes other DNA sequences encoding the same CDR3. This chain uses TRBV5-6 with TRBJ1-2, with D possibly matching TRBD1 (5 bases). The CDR3 totals 14 residues. The V gene's germline CDR1 is SGHDT and CDR2 YYEEEE. Between the trimmed V and J ends, which lost 2 bases and 2 bases, there was a span of 10 bases. The DNA for the CDR3 is TGTGCCAGCAGCTTAATGCGGGGGAACTATGGCTACACCTTC. Its translation is CASSLMRGNYGYTF.

V and J are TRBV29-1 and TRBJ2-1, with D maybe TRBD1 (5 bases). This CDR3 contains 14 residues. Per germline, CDR1 SQVTM and CDR2 ANQGSEA. Trimming removed 4 bases at V and 3 bases at J, with 13 bases between. DNA for the CDR3: TGCAGCGTTGTTGGCAGGGCCATCTACAATGAGCAGTTCTTC. It specifies CSVVGRAIYNEQFF.

Note on this clone: One junction end disagrees with the germline gene, perhaps due to a read error. The chain uses TRBV7-7 and TRBJ2-1; tentative D call: TRBD1 (6 bases). In germline, CDR1 is SSHAT, CDR2 FNYEAQ (reference sequence). This CDR3 region has 16 residues. The CDR3 loop is CASSRTISGTIGEQFF. CDR3 coding DNA: TGTGCTAGCAGCCGAACCATATCCGGGACAATTGGTGAGCAGTTCTTC.

The V and J genes are TRBV6-5 and TRBJ1-4, with a tentative D call TRBD1 (5 bases). CDR1 and CDR2 from the germline V gene are MNHEY and SVGAGI. This CDR3 has 11 residues. V lost 7 bases and J lost 12, with 12 bases in between. CDR3 in DNA: TGTGCCAGCACCGAAACAGGAGAACTGTTTTTT. It is translated as CASTETGELFF.

This clone is a singleton in its sample. V usage is TRBV10-3 and J usage is TRBJ2-5; TRBD1 agrees at 7 bases. J gave up 2 bases and V 0 bases, and 3 bases lay outside the gene matches. The germline V gene encodes CDR1 ENHRY and CDR2 SYGVKD. The CDR3 is 15 residues long. The CDR3 loop reads CAISESGQKQETQYF. Here the CDR3 DNA reads TGTGCCATCAGTGAGTCGGGACAGAAACAAGAGACCCAGTACTTC.

The chain uses TRBV21-1 and TRBJ2-2; no check of the table's D call, TRBD1, against the DNA was made. TRBV21-1 is listed as a pseudogene. The CDR3 covers 15 residues. The CDR3 DNA follows: TGTGCCAGCAGCCTAGGACAGGGGAACACCGGGGAGCTGTTTTTT. Encoded protein: CASSLGQGNTGELFF.

A few counts support this clone. The chain links TRBV5-1 to TRBJ1-5, with 9 bases that match TRBD1. The CDR3 length is 15 residues. Germline V gives CDR1 SGHRS, CDR2 YFSETQ. With 4 bases clipped from V and 2 bases from J, the junction kept 4 bases outside the gene matches. The CDR3 coding sequence is TGCGCCAGCAGCCAGGGACAGGGAGGCAATCAGCCCCAGCATTTT. Protein product: CASSQGQGGNQPQHF. The full variable domain, with the rest looked up from reference TRBV5-1 and TRBJ1-5, is KAGVTQTPRYLIKTRGQQVTLSCSPISGHRSVSWYQQTPGQGLQFLFEYFSETQRNKGNFPGRFSGRQFSNSRSEMNVSTLELGDSALYLCASSQGQGGNQPQHFGDGTRLSIL.

The chain is built from TRBV15 and TRBJ1-2; 8 positions match TRBD1. The length of the CDR3 is 15 residues. Per germline, CDR1 LNHNV and CDR2 YYDKDF (reference sequence). V was clipped by 1 base and J by 4 bases; unmatched bases: 5. CDR3: CATSRGGTGSYGYTF. In nucleotides, the CDR3 is TGTGCCACCAGCAGAGGCGGGACAGGAAGCTATGGCTACACCTTC. Drawing the rest from reference TRBV15 and TRBJ1-2, the complete variable domain is DAMVIQNPRYQVTQFGKPVTLSCSQTLNHNVMYWYQQKSSQAPKLLFHYYDKDFNNEADTPDNFQSRRPNTSFCFLDIRSPGLGDTAMYLCATSRGGTGSYGYTFGSGTRLTVV.

This clone has just one count. The rearrangement uses TRBV7-9 and TRBJ2-6; no reliable D call. V was shortened by 6 bases and J by 9 bases, with 21 bases between the two germline ends. Germline V gene lookup returns CDR1 SEHNR and CDR2 FQNEAQ (reference sequence). The CDR3 covers 16 residues. In nucleotides, the CDR3 is TGTGCCAGCAGGAGAATCATGGGCCCAGAAGTCAACGTCCTGACTTTC. Its translation is CASRRIMGPEVNVLTF.